This entry features one T cell receptor beta chain sequence. Its specificity is unknown. The CDR3 has 13 residues. The germline V gene encodes CDR1 MNHNS and CDR2 SASEGT. The V end was cut by 5 bases, the J end by 6 bases, with 14 bases between. The data stem from a study of cytomegalovirus exposure and HLA in healthy donors. General study results and limits: It was around 160 TCR beta chains that were listed as cytomegalovirus-associated. Per a prior analysis, the majority of TCR beta V segments were productive roughly 87% or roughly 30% of the time.

Primers included in the PCR were 60 Vbeta and 13 Jbeta primers. Method: immunoSEQ multiplex PCR; TCRdb's copy keeps in-frame clones and lacks some. The sample shows approximately 160,000 clones, about 71% of them seen only once. The chain uses TRBV6-1 and TRBJ2-7; D might be TRBD2 (5 bases). Sequenced material: PBMCs. This receptor was taken from a man aged 45-65 years in good health and CMV-seronegative. The CDR3 nucleotides are TGTGCCAGCAGTTTGGACTGGGGTCTCGAGCAGTACTTC. This sequence encodes CASSLDWGLEQYF.